This is a list of T cell receptor beta chains from one sample in a study of Ad26.COV2.S vaccination and SARS-CoV-2 variants. TCRdb keeps only in-frame clones here, not all; method: immunoSEQ multiplex PCR. The table lists hundreds of thousands of clones, more than 70% of them singletons, with over 1.3% in the top ten. Here the sequenced sample was peripheral blood, taken in a trial of Ad26.COV2.S vaccine versus placebo. These receptors all come from a person between 18 and 65 years old who received the Ad26.COV2.S COVID-19 vaccine or a placebo. The CDR3 runs from the conserved cysteine through the conserved F or W. A D gene is named only where the DNA matches it firmly. Expanded clones are given a class, and other clones once, few, many or no size at all.

CDR3 DNA	CDR3 protein	V gene	J gene	D gene	clone size
TGCGCCAGCAGTGACTACGACAGGGGGGGCTCCTACGAGCAGTACTTC	CASSDYDRGGSYEQYF	TRBV10-2	TRBJ2-7	TRBD1	once
TGCGCCAGCAGCCAACCCGGGGCGGCGAACACTGAAGCTTTCTTT	CASSQPGAANTEAFF	TRBV4-3	TRBJ1-1	.	once
TGTGCCAGCAGCCAAGAGACCCAAATCCAAGACAATGAGCAGTTCTTC	CASSQETQIQDNEQFF	TRBV3-1/TRBV3-2	TRBJ2-1	.	.
TGCAGCGTTCAGGGGGCGAGGAGCTATGGCTACACCTTC	CSVQGARSYGYTF	TRBV29-1	TRBJ1-2	TRBD1	.
TGTGCCAGCAGTTTAGGGACAGGGATGGCTTTCTTT	CASSLGTGMAFF	TRBV12-3/TRBV12-4	TRBJ1-1	TRBD1	once
TGTGCCAGCAGCCAAACCGGGACTAATGAAAAACTGTTTTTT	CASSQTGTNEKLFF	TRBV3-1/TRBV3-2	TRBJ1-4	.	.
TGTGCCAGCAGCTTAGGAGGGCTTGGAAACACCATATATTTT	CASSLGGLGNTIYF	TRBV7-2	TRBJ1-3	.	few
TGTGCCAGCAGCTTATGGGCGGACTCTGGAAACACCATATATTTT	CASSLWADSGNTIYF	TRBV7-8	TRBJ1-3	.	.
TGTGCCAGCAGTTACCGGAGCGGGACAGCAACCTACGAGCAGTACTTC	CASSYRSGTATYEQYF	TRBV6-2/TRBV6-3	TRBJ2-7	.	.
TGTGCCAGCAGCTTACCGGGGGGCTACAATGAGCAGTTCTTC	CASSLPGGYNEQFF	TRBV7-2	TRBJ2-1	TRBD2	.
TGCGCCAGCAGCTTGCAGGGATCGAACACTGAAGCTTTCTTT	CASSLQGSNTEAFF	TRBV5-1	TRBJ1-1	.	.
TGTGCCAGTACCCGAAATGGTGAGCAGTTCTTC	CASTRNGEQFF	TRBV19	TRBJ2-1	.	.
TGTGCCAGCTCAGAATACGCGGGACGGATCCAAGAGACCCAGTACTTC	CASSEYAGRIQETQYF	TRBV18	TRBJ2-5	.	.
TGCGCCAGCAGTAAAGGGGAAGATGGCTACACCTTC	CASSKGEDGYTF	TRBV5-1	TRBJ1-2	.	.
TGTGCCAGCAGTGTTGGGGAGGGCTATGGCTACACCTTC	CASSVGEGYGYTF	TRBV12-3/TRBV12-4	TRBJ1-2	.	.
TGTGCCAGTGGACATAAGAGCACCTACGAGCAGTACTTC	CASGHKSTYEQYF	TRBV27	TRBJ2-7	.	.
TGCGCCAGCAGCCCATGGAGGGGGGGCCTTTTCGACTACGAGCAGTACTTC	CASSPWRGGLFDYEQYF	TRBV4-3	TRBJ2-7	.	.
TGTGCCAGCTCACCGGCCGGAGAAGCTTTCTTT	CASSPAGEAFF	TRBV18	TRBJ1-1	.	once
TGTGCCAGCACGAGGAGTAATGAGCAGTTCTTC	CASTRSNEQFF	TRBV6-5	TRBJ2-1	.	.
TGTGCCAGCTCACCACCGTGGGGACAGGAGAACACCGGGGAGCTGTTTTTT	CASSPPWGQENTGELFF	TRBV18	TRBJ2-2	TRBD1	.